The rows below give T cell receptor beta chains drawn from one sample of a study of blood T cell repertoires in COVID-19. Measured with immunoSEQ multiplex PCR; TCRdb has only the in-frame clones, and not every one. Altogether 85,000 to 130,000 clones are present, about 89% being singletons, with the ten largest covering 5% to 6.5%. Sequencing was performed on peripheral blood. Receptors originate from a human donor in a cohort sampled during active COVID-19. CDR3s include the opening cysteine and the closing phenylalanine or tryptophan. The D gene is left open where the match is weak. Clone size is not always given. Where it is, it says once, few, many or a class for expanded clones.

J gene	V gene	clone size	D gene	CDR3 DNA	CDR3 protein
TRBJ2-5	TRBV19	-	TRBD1	TGTGCCAGTAGTATAGTTCCAGGACAGGGGGGAGAGACCCAGTACTTC	CASSIVPGQGGETQYF
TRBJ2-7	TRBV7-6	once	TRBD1	TGTGCCAGCAGCTTAGGGTTAACAGGGGGCGCGTACGAGCAGTACTTC	CASSLGLTGGAYEQYF
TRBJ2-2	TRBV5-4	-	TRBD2	TGTGCCGGAGGGCACGCGGGGGGACCCAACACCGGGGAGCTGTTTTTT	CAGGHAGGPNTGELFF
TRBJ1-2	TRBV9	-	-	TGTGCCAGCAGCGTAGGCGGGGTAGACTATGGCTACACCTTC	CASSVGGVDYGYTF
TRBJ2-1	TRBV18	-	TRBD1	TGTGCCAGCTCTCTTGGAGGACAGGGGGTGTTCAATGAGCAGTTCTTC	CASSLGGQGVFNEQFF
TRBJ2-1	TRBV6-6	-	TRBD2	TGTGCCAGCAGTTCTCTCTCCCGGGGGGGATACAATGAGCAGTTCTTC	CASSSLSRGGYNEQFF
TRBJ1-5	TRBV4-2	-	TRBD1	TGTGCCAGCAGCGTACGTACAGGGGTCAATCAGCCCCAGCATTTT	CASSVRTGVNQPQHF
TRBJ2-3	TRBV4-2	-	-	TGTGCCAGCAGCCAAGATCCTAGCGTCACAGATACGCAGTATTTT	CASSQDPSVTDTQYF
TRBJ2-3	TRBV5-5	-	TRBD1	TGTGCCAGCAGCTTGGGGGACCTAACAGGGGGTACGCAGTATTTT	CASSLGDLTGGTQYF
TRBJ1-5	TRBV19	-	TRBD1	TGTGCCAGTAGTATGTTGGGACAGGTCAATCAGCCCCAGCATTTT	CASSMLGQVNQPQHF
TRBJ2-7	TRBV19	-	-	TGTGCCAGTAAAAGAGCGGACAGAGACTCCTACGAGCAGTACTTC	CASKRADRDSYEQYF
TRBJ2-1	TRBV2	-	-	TGTGCCAGCAGTGACCGGGTCCATGAGCAGTTCTTC	CASSDRVHEQFF
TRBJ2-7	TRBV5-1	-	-	TGCGCCAGCAGCTTGGATGTTCGGGGAGGTTCCCCCAGCGAGCAGTACTTC	CASSLDVRGGSPSEQYF
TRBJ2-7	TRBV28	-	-	TGTGCCAGCAGTTTTGGACGCTATTTTGGAATAGCGGCATCCTACGAGCAGTACTTC	CASSFGRYFGIAASYEQYF
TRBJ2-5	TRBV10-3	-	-	TGTGCCATCAGTGATAAAACAGGGCCCGGGACCCAGTACTTC	CAISDKTGPGTQYF
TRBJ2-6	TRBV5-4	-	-	TGTGCCAGCAGGGCCTCTGGGGCCAACGTCCTGACTTTC	CASRASGANVLTF
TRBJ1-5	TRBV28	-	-	TGTGCCAGCAGTCCAATCCGAACAGGGCGTTATCAGCCCCAGCATTTT	CASSPIRTGRYQPQHF
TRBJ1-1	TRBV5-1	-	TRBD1	TGCGCCAGCAGCTCGGGACAGGGGTTCACTGAAGCTTTCTTT	CASSSGQGFTEAFF
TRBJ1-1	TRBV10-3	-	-	TGTGCCATCAGGGACAGTTCTAAGAACACTGAAGCTTTCTTT	CAIRDSSKNTEAFF
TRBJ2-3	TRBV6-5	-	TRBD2	TGTGCCAGCAGTTATGCGGGAGTAAGAGATACGCAGTATTTT	CASSYAGVRDTQYF
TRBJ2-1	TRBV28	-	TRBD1	TGTGCCAGCAGTTTATTGGGAGGGACAGGGGGCTACAATGAGCAGTTCTTC	CASSLLGGTGGYNEQFF
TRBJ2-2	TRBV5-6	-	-	TGTGCCAGCAGCCCGCGCTGGGGCCGCGTTGACACCGGGGAGCTGTTTTTT	CASSPRWGRVDTGELFF
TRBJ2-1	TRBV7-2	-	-	TGTGCCAGCAGCTTGGACGGGAGTTCCTACAATGAGCAGTTCTTC	CASSLDGSSYNEQFF
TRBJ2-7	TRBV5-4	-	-	TGTGCCAGCAAAATGGCGGGGGCCAACTACGAGCAGTACTTC	CASKMAGANYEQYF
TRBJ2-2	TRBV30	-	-	TGTGCCTGGAGTGTAATCGCCGGGGAGCTGTTTTTT	CAWSVIAGELFF
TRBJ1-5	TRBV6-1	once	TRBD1	TGTGCCAGCAAGACAGGGGAAGTTCAGCCCCAGCATTTT	CASKTGEVQPQHF
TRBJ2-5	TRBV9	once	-	TGTGCCAGCAGCGTAGGAGTTGGGGAGCAAGAGACCCAGTACTTC	CASSVGVGEQETQYF
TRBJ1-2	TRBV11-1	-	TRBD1	TGTGCCAGCAGCTTAGCCCAGGGGGCGGAAGGCTACACCTTC	CASSLAQGAEGYTF
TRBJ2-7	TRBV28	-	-	TGTGCCAGCAGTTTATTAGTCCCTGACTACGAGCAGTACTTC	CASSLLVPDYEQYF
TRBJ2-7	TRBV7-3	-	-	TGTGCCAGCAGCCTAACCTACAGAGAGGAGCAGTACTTC	CASSLTYREEQYF
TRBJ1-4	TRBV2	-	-	TGTGCCAGCAGTGGGGTTGGAGGTGAAAAACTGTTTTTT	CASSGVGGEKLFF
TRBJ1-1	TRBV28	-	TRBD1	TGTGCCAGCAGTAGACGGACAGGGCCACAGCTTGGAGCTTTCTTT	CASSRRTGPQLGAFF
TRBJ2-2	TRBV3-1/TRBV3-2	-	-	TGTGCCAGCAGCCAAGATTTTAGCCGTTCAACCGGGGAGCTGTTTTTT	CASSQDFSRSTGELFF
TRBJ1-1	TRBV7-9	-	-	TGTGCCAGCAGCACCACCGACTTTATGAACACTGAAGCTTTCTTT	CASSTTDFMNTEAFF
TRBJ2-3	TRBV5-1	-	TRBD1	TGCGCCAGCAGCACGGGACAGCCCACAGATACGCAGTATTTT	CASSTGQPTDTQYF
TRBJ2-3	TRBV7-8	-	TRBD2	TGTGCCAGCAGCTTAGTTATGGCGGGAGGCACAGATACGCAGTATTTT	CASSLVMAGGTDTQYF
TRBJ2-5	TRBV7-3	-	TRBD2	TGTGCCAGCAGCTTAACGCTAGCGGCTCAAGAGACCCAGTACTTC	CASSLTLAAQETQYF
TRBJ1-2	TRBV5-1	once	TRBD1	TGCGCCAGCAGCCCCGAGGGGGACAGGTTTTTTGGCTACACCTTC	CASSPEGDRFFGYTF
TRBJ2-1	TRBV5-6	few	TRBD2	TGTGCCAGCAGCTCACTAGCGGGAGGGTGGAATGAGCAGTTCTTC	CASSSLAGGWNEQFF
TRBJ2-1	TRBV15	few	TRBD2	TGTGCCACCAGCCTAAGCGGGAGTATAAATGAGCAGTTCTTC	CATSLSGSINEQFF
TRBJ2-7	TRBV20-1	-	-	TGCAGTGCTAGCCGGAGTCAGGAGCAGTACTTC	CSASRSQEQYF
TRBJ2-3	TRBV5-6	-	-	TGTGCCAGCAGCTTGGCGGGTAGCGGAAAGACAGATACGCAGTATTTT	CASSLAGSGKTDTQYF
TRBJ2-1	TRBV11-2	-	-	TGTGCCAGCAGCCCCGGACAGCAAAGCAATGAGCAGTTCTTC	CASSPGQQSNEQFF
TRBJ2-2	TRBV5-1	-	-	TGCGCCAGCAGCTTGCGGGGAAACACCGGGGAGCTGTTTTTT	CASSLRGNTGELFF
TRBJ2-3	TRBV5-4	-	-	TGTGCCAGCAGTAATCCACTACTCCATACGCAGTATTTT	CASSNPLLHTQYF
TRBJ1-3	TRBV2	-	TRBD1	TGTGCCAGCAGACCTTCCGGGACAGGAGGAAACACCATATATTTT	CASRPSGTGGNTIYF
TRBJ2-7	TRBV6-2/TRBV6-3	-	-	TGTGCCAGCAGTTACGTGCACAAACGAAGCTACGAGCAGTACTTC	CASSYVHKRSYEQYF
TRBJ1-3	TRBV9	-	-	TGTGCCAGCAGCCCACTCAGGGACTCTGGAAACACCATATATTTT	CASSPLRDSGNTIYF
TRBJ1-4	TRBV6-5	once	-	TGTGCCAGCAGTTACTCTTACAGGGTTCCGGAAAAACTGTTTTTT	CASSYSYRVPEKLFF
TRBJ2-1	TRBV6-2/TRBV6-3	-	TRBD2	TGTGCCAGCAGTAGACTAGCGCTATCCTACAATGAGCAGTTCTTC	CASSRLALSYNEQFF
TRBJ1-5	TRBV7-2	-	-	TGTGCCAGCAGCTTAAGCCGAAGTAGCAATCAGCCCCAGCATTTT	CASSLSRSSNQPQHF
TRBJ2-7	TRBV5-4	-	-	TGTGCCAGCAGCTTCAGCGGACGGACCTACGAGCAGTACTTC	CASSFSGRTYEQYF
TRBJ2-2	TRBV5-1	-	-	TGCGCCAGCAGCCCCTGGGGGGAGGAAACCGGGGAGCTGTTTTTT	CASSPWGEETGELFF
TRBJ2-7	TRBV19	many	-	TGTGCCAGTAGTATCCAAGGGGAAAGTTCCGAGCAGTACTTC	CASSIQGESSEQYF